This T cell receptor (beta chain) appears in the sequencing data of a study of blood T cell repertoires in COVID-19. Looking at the study overall: The study drew acute and convalescent COVID-19 samples from the United States, Italy and Spain.

Germline assignment: CDR1 GTSNPN and CDR2 SVGIG (reference sequence). The CDR3 runs 12 residues. V lost 2 bases, J lost 5 bases, and 3 bases stayed unmatched. This clone was picked up a small number of times. Under the authors' procedure: For nucleated cells, counts were estimated from reference gene primer amplification. TCRdb's copy holds only in-frame clones and misses some; the assay was immunoSEQ multiplex PCR. The DNA gave D and trimming, while V, J and clone size come from that table. The table has roughly 98,000 clones, roughly four fifths seen once. This receptor was obtained from a human donor in a cohort sampled during active COVID-19. The chain combines TRBV30 with TRBJ2-7, with 7 bases matching TRBD1. The sample was peripheral blood. CDR3 sequence (DNA): TGTGCCTGGAGTAGACAGGGCCACGAGCAGTACTTC. Translated: CAWSRQGHEQYF. The variable domain in full, completed from reference TRBV30 and TRBJ2-7, reads SQTIHQWPATLVQPVGSPLSLECTVEGTSNPNLYWYRQAAGRGLQLLFYSVGIGQISSEVPQNLSASRPQDRQFILSSKKLLLSDSGFYLCAWSRQGHEQYFGPGTRLTVT.